The rows below give T cell receptor beta chains drawn from one sample of a study of early T cells in non-severe SARS-CoV-2 infection. TCRdb fed the 5' RACE reads into MiXCR, producing one record per CDR3 protein. The sample includes about 64,000 distinct CDR3 sequences, roughly 18% of them seen just once. Specimen: whole blood, collected at baseline. Source of these receptors: an adult who was a healthcare worker with PCR-confirmed SARS-CoV-2 infection or an uninfected control (not recorded which). CDR3s include the opening cysteine and the closing phenylalanine or tryptophan. D genes are given only for firm matches. Clone size, where shown, is once, few, many, or a class for clones that have expanded.

TRBD1	TRBV12-5	few	TRBJ2-7	CASGQDRQVIEQYF	TGTGCTAGTGGTCAGGACAGGCAGGTGATCGAGCAGTACTTC
-	TRBV11-3	few	TRBJ2-3	CASRDGSTDTQYF	TGTGCCAGTAGGGACGGCAGCACAGATACGCAGTATTTT
-	TRBV29-1	-	TRBJ1-1	CSVDRGNTEAFF	TGCAGCGTTGACAGGGGGAACACTGAAGCTTTCTTT
-	TRBV5-1	-	TRBJ2-7	CASSLGHGDGSYEQYF	TGCGCCAGCAGCTTGGGTCATGGGGACGGCTCCTACGAGCAGTACTTC
-	TRBV27	many	TRBJ1-5	CASSRWSNQPQHF	TGTGCCAGCAGTCGATGGAGCAATCAGCCCCAGCATTTT
-	TRBV6-1	few	TRBJ2-1	CASSEAGRSNEQFF	TGTGCCAGCAGTGAAGCCGGGCGCAGCAATGAGCAGTTCTTC
TRBD1	TRBV20-1	-	TRBJ2-7	CSAYRGYEQYF	TGCAGTGCATACAGGGGTTACGAGCAGTACTTC
-	TRBV11-2	-	TRBJ2-5	CATGQVGETQYF	TGTGCCACCGGGCAGGTCGGGGAGACCCAGTACTTC
-	TRBV7-2	-	TRBJ2-3	CASSSYTDTQYF	TGTGCCAGCAGCTCCTACACAGATACGCAGTATTTT
-	TRBV9	few	TRBJ1-6	CASSSGPPSPLHF	TGTGCCAGCAGCTCAGGGCCCCCTTCACCCCTCCACTTT
-	TRBV5-1	many	TRBJ2-7	CASSPPGHRSTYEQYF	TGCGCCAGCAGCCCGCCGGGACACCGTTCAACCTACGAGCAGTACTTC
-	TRBV7-8	few	TRBJ2-3	CASRSGTLWDTDTQYF	TGTGCCAGCAGATCAGGGACACTATGGGACACAGATACGCAGTATTTT
TRBD1	TRBV6-6	few	TRBJ2-5	CASSYGGQAETQYF	TGTGCCAGCAGTTACGGGGGACAGGCGGAGACCCAGTACTTC
-	TRBV6-5	few	TRBJ1-6	CASTGAGAGSPLHF	TGTGCCAGCACCGGGGCCGGGGCGGGTTCACCCCTCCACTTT
-	TRBV10-3	many	TRBJ2-3	CAIRQTASTDTQYF	TGTGCCATCAGACAGACAGCCTCCACAGATACGCAGTATTTT
-	TRBV6-6	many	TRBJ1-5	CASTTDRSNQPQHF	TGTGCCAGCACCACGGACAGAAGCAATCAGCCCCAGCATTTT
TRBD2	TRBV4-2	-	TRBJ2-2	CASSRGLAGVQTGELFF	TGTGCCAGCAGCCGGGGACTAGCGGGAGTTCAAACCGGGGAGCTGTTTTTT
-	TRBV5-1	few	TRBJ2-1	CASSQPGNNEQFF	TGCGCCAGCAGCCAACCAGGGAACAATGAGCAGTTCTTC
TRBD1	TRBV4-1	few	TRBJ1-5	CASSQGIRGVEAQHF	TGCGCCAGCAGTCAAGGTATCAGGGGGGTCGAAGCCCAGCATTTT
-	TRBV4-2	-	TRBJ1-4	CASSQDGGQKLFF	TGTGCCAGCAGCCAAGATGGGGGGCAGAAACTGTTTTTT
-	TRBV3-1	-	TRBJ1-1	CASSLKSRTEKAFF	TGTGCCAGCAGCCTCAAATCCCGGACAGAAAAAGCTTTCTTT
-	TRBV5-4	-	TRBJ1-2	CASSFLGTYTF	TGTGCCAGCAGCTTTCTCGGCACCTACACCTTC
-	TRBV29-1	-	TRBJ1-3	CSVRQGPGNTIYF	TGCAGCGTTCGTCAGGGCCCTGGAAACACCATATATTTT
TRBD2	TRBV29-1	few	TRBJ2-5	CSVVREGETQYF	TGCAGCGTTGTCCGGGAGGGAGAGACCCAGTACTTC
-	TRBV3-1	-	TRBJ1-4	CASSPRGLANEKLFF	TGTGCCAGCAGCCCCCGCGGGCTCGCTAATGAAAAACTGTTTTTT
TRBD2	TRBV12-3/TRBV12-4	-	TRBJ2-1	CASSLGLAGLGNEQFF	TGTGCCAGCAGTTTAGGTCTAGCGGGACTGGGCAATGAGCAGTTCTTC
-	TRBV11-2	few	TRBJ1-2	CASSLDQGIGGYTF	TGTGCCAGCAGCTTAGATCAGGGGATTGGAGGCTACACCTTC
-	TRBV2	few	TRBJ2-5	CASSEVIETQYF	TGTGCCAGCAGTGAAGTAATAGAGACCCAGTACTTC
-	TRBV20-1	many	TRBJ2-7	CSAGDGTPYEQYF	TGCAGTGCGGGAGACGGGACACCTTACGAGCAGTACTTC
TRBD2	TRBV7-2	many	TRBJ2-7	CASSLISGGFYEQYF	TGTGCCAGCAGCCTAATTAGCGGGGGGTTCTACGAGCAGTACTTC
TRBD1	TRBV6-5	few	TRBJ1-1	CASTKGTGTSTEAFF	TGTGCCAGCACCAAGGGGACAGGGACGAGCACTGAAGCTTTCTTT
-	TRBV20-1	few	TRBJ1-4	CSATGPLGNEKLFF	TGCAGTGCTACCGGGCCGCTGGGTAATGAAAAACTGTTTTTT
-	TRBV5-6	-	TRBJ1-1	CASSLEVGEAFF	TGTGCCAGCAGCTTGGAGGTTGGTGAAGCTTTCTTT
-	TRBV29-1	-	TRBJ1-2	CSVRSGEGNYGYTF	TGCAGCGTGCGGAGTGGGGAAGGCAACTATGGCTACACCTTC
TRBD1	TRBV5-1	few	TRBJ2-2	CASSPGQATGELFF	TGCGCCAGCAGCCCGGGACAGGCCACCGGGGAGCTGTTTTTT
TRBD2	TRBV10-2	-	TRBJ2-7	CASSEGGLAGDAEQYF	TGCGCCAGCAGTGAGGGGGGACTAGCGGGAGACGCCGAGCAGTACTTC
TRBD2	TRBV2	-	TRBJ2-1	CASSRTSGGNNEQFF	TGTGCCAGCAGCCGGACTAGCGGGGGGAACAATGAGCAGTTCTTC
TRBD2	TRBV20-1	many	TRBJ2-5	CSARSSGSWEETQYF	TGCAGTGCTAGGTCCAGCGGGAGTTGGGAAGAGACCCAGTACTTC
-	TRBV5-1	-	TRBJ1-1	CASSPTLTAINTEAFF	TGCGCCAGCAGCCCCACCTTGACAGCCATTAACACTGAAGCTTTCTTT
-	TRBV5-1	-	TRBJ2-3	CASSLATGGATDTQYF	TGCGCCAGCAGCTTGGCCACAGGGGGGGCCACAGATACGCAGTATTTT
-	TRBV10-3	many	TRBJ2-1	CAISRGNEQFF	TGTGCCATCAGTAGGGGGAATGAGCAGTTCTTC
-	TRBV7-2	few	TRBJ2-2	CASSLAGGTGELFF	TGTGCCAGCAGCTTAGCGGGCGGGACCGGGGAGCTGTTTTTT
TRBD1	TRBV18	few	TRBJ1-3	CASSPSGQGDTIYF	TGTGCCAGCTCACCATCTGGACAGGGGGACACCATATATTTT
TRBD1	TRBV27	-	TRBJ1-2	CASSEPRGRGKAGYTF	TGTGCCAGCAGCGAGCCCCGGGGCAGGGGGAAGGCGGGCTACACCTTC
-	TRBV6-2/TRBV6-3	few	TRBJ2-5	CASRQGQETQYF	TGTGCCAGCAGGCAGGGTCAAGAGACCCAGTACTTC
-	TRBV28	-	TRBJ1-1	CASSYGARMNTEAFF	TGTGCCAGCAGTTATGGGGCAAGAATGAACACTGAAGCTTTCTTT
-	TRBV12-3/TRBV12-4	many	TRBJ2-3	CASSLSPLTDTQYF	TGTGCCAGCAGTTTATCCCCCCTCACAGATACGCAGTATTTT
-	TRBV13	many	TRBJ1-1	CASSLGVNTEAFF	TGTGCCAGCAGCTTAGGGGTAAACACTGAAGCTTTCTTT
TRBD2	TRBV19	many	TRBJ2-1	CASSIPSGTYNEQFF	TGTGCCAGTAGTATCCCTAGCGGGACATACAATGAGCAGTTCTTC